This T cell receptor (beta chain) came from a study of OX40 agonist ivuxolimab in advanced cancers. The assay was immunoSEQ multiplex PCR, and TCRdb's table has in-frame clones only and misses some. The sample carries some 41,000 clones, over 75% recorded once. V lost 6 bases to trimming and J lost 0 bases, with 9 bases between them. The germline gives CDR1 SGHTA, CDR2 FQGTGA. The CDR3 covers 15 residues. Sampled blood was obtained at baseline, cycle 4 day 1, and cycle 7 day 1. The chain links TRBV7-3 to TRBJ2-6; D possibly matches TRBD1 or TRBD2 (5 bases each). The input for sequencing was CD4+ or CD8+ T cells sorted from blood, taken in a trial of the OX40 agonist ivuxolimab. This clonotype originated in an adult with an advanced solid tumor such as melanoma, head and neck, liver or kidney cancer. Written as DNA, the CDR3 is TGTGCCAGCAGTTCAGGGACCTCTGGGGCCAACGTCCTGACTTTC. Translation gives CASSSGTSGANVLTF.